This TCR beta chain was recovered during a study of cytomegalovirus exposure and HLA in healthy donors (dated by TCRdb to the late 2010s). Describing the broader study: An earlier analysis of approximately 640 of the donors reported 250 to 350 Gb of sequence data and some 120 million unique TCR beta sequences from 150 million to 200 million T cells. An early release that covered fewer than 750 HLA-typed donors contained approximately 300 gigabases of sequencing data and 70 million to 100 million unique TCR sequences. Among the roughly 380 genotyped donors, around 79% belonged to the genetic ancestry cluster associated with self-reported Caucasian donors. The aim of the study was to test whether cataloging public T cell receptors could identify signatures of past pathogen exposure. The study used immunosequencing to profile the T cell repertoires of about 670 subjects and linked those repertoires to cytomegalovirus serostatus. Along with the roughly 710-subject first cohort, a separate validation cohort of roughly 110 different subjects was used. The study combined high-throughput TCR immunosequencing, statistical association of individual TCRs with disease status, and machine learning to predict cytomegalovirus infection status. A later analysis re-analyzed previously published TCR beta repertoires from 660 or so donors and added high-resolution HLA genotyping to study TCR occurrence patterns. In the later analysis, no new phenotypic data were used to find candidate immune exposures; instead, reliance was placed on TCR beta sequences and their occurrence across donors. To decide whether each TCR beta V gene segment behaved as functional or pseudogenic, an earlier analysis of nearly 600 of the donors relied on high-throughput TCR beta sequencing. Donor age, sex, ethnicity and CMV serostatus were collected together with the repertoire data. Genome-wide SNP genotypes for about three fifths of the 666 donors were used in a later genetic analysis, which treated that subset as a discovery cohort. Every repertoire in the discovery cohort had been generated on one and the same sequencing platform. HLA typing included class I and class II loci at four-digit resolution. The number of donors typed differed by locus, with about 629-630 for A, B, C, DRB1 and DQB1, about 500 for DQA1, nearly 610 for DPA1, and about 450 for DPB1. About five DR-DQ haplotypes were handled as single units for association and clustering because linkage in the cohort was strong. On average, roughly 250,000 unique TCR beta nucleotide sequences were sequenced per donor among more than 350 genotyped donors of the cohort, with roughly 18% of those sequences being non-productive.

Reading from cysteine to phenylalanine, the CDR3 counts 16 amino acids. This entry keeps only the CDR3 DNA: 48 bases, framed from base 1. The germline V gene provides CDR1 KGHSY and CDR2 FQNENV. Between the V and J ends, shortened by 0 bases and 5 bases respectively, the junction contains 16 bases. Results the study describes overall, beyond this receptor: According to a later analysis, most CMV-associated TCR beta chains appeared to be HLA-restricted, and the HLA associations seemed to be driven largely by CMV exposure. An association between a missense DCLRE1C variant and V-gene and J-gene trimming of TCR beta chains was found in a later genetic analysis and replicated in an independent cohort. The authors suggested that the approach could potentially be generalized to other disease states and immunological phenotypes. The study listed 164 TCR beta chains as associated with cytomegalovirus. This cohort had only TCR beta chains sequenced, and the lack of alpha or paired-chain data limited which features could be detected. CMV serostatus was the only immune exposure information available for the cohort. A group of highly shared sequence variants was considered likely to be a technical artifact of the sequencing pipeline. Cytomegalovirus status was reported to be diagnosed by the classifier with high specificity and sensitivity in both the original and validation cohorts. In an earlier analysis of roughly 500 of the donors, most TCR beta V segments appeared in productive rearrangements about 87% or about 30% of the time, broadly matching IMGT annotations. A further reported finding was that TCR beta sequences accurately predicted the HLA-A and HLA-B alleles for most subjects in the first cohort. Because some donors lacked HLA typing at each locus, the association tests relied only on the typed subset. At a false discovery rate of 0.05, a later analysis linked around 15,000 TCR beta sequences to specific HLA alleles. When HLA alleles, especially DR and DQ, strongly co-occurred, attributing TCR associations to individual alleles was difficult. Correlated functional status among segregating V segments might be attributable to linkage disequilibrium, but an unknown experimental factor could not be ruled out. In a later analysis, the rate of TCR association differed among HLA loci, with DRB1 alleles having the most associated TCRs and HLA-C alleles having the fewest. Because counts were too low, approximately 18 rarely observed V segments, including chromosome 9 orphons, were excluded from the earlier analysis of 587 of the donors. According to a later analysis, parvovirus B19, influenza, CMV and Epstein-Barr virus appeared linked to several top co-occurrence clusters. Compared with equally common non-associated chains, HLA-associated TCR beta chains in a later analysis were more clonally expanded and had lower generation probabilities. Compared with the approximately 710-donor mean, donors in an Asian-associated ancestry cluster had fewer N-insertions in productive TCRs, according to a later genetic analysis. Across donors, most TCR sequences were observed very rarely, whereas some public TCRs were present in many individuals. Some IMGT-functional V segments, including TRBV6-2 and TRBV6-3, could not be told apart with the 87-base-pair reads, so those segments were excluded. A few of the identified cytomegalovirus-associated TCR beta chains were confirmed in vitro to be specific for cytomegalovirus antigens. Presence/absence analyses assumed roughly uniform sequencing depth across donors, an assumption that may not hold.

For this clone: The antigen it recognizes is unknown. Base-call qualities are not available, and no considerably larger clone is one nucleotide away.

The cohort consisted of hundreds of healthy bone marrow donors. At the time of sampling, all cohort members were nominally healthy, though unrecorded immune exposures were likely present. The donor was CMV seropositive and was included in the group of approximately 300 seropositive cohort members. A peripheral blood sample was collected from each donor, and TCR beta sequencing was performed on peripheral blood mononuclear cells. Genomic DNA extraction from the blood cell samples was performed with the Qiagen DNeasy Blood Extraction Kit. Libraries were built with the immunoSEQ multiplex PCR assay. For the multiplex PCR, a mixture combining 60 forward primers for TCR Vbeta segments and 13 reverse primers for TCR Jbeta segments was used. Amplification of the CDR3 region of rearranged TCR beta genes was performed with a multiplex PCR assay on genomic DNA. On the Illumina HiSeq System, the amplified TCR beta libraries were sequenced as 87-base-pair reads. The authors' pipeline ran thus. In a later analysis, around 80 million unique TCR beta chains were counted across the approximately 620 repertoires, and roughly 11 million of these chains were shared by at least two donors. A nearest-neighbor algorithm error-corrected the raw reads and collapsed the reads into unique sequences, merging closely related sequences to remove PCR and sequencing errors. Alignment of CDR3 sequences to IMGT reference sequences was used to assign V, D and J gene segments. For a sequence to be retained, a match of at least six nucleotides to both a V gene segment and a J gene segment was required. Rearrangements were called productive when the CDR3 lacked stop codons and stayed in frame with V and J; all others were non-productive. CDR3 was defined according to IMGT convention as the region running from the second conserved V-encoded cysteine to the conserved J-encoded phenylalanine. In an earlier analysis of 587 of the donors, sequences lacking an unambiguous match to a single V gene segment were excluded. An earlier analysis of 587 of the donors classified V segments as functional when productive rearrangements were above 56.7% and as segregating when the standard deviation between donors was above 5%. A statistical classification framework was built for diagnosing cytomegalovirus status from the catalog of TCR beta chain sequences. In a later analysis, V and J genes were assigned by comparing TCR nucleotide sequences against IMGT/GENE-DB human TR gene sequences. Using the TCRdist pipeline, a later analysis assigned CDR3 sequences along with most-parsimonious VDJ recombination scenarios. In a later analysis, each TCR beta chain was defined by its CDR3 amino acid sequence together with its V-gene family, and reads without a unique V-gene family were excluded. As a way to deal with suspected cross-contamination and a sequencing artifact, a later analysis dropped hundreds of nucleotide sequences that were highly shared and had low generation probability. In a later analysis, a clonal expansion index for each public chain was calculated from normalized within-repertoire ranks of inferred template counts. Generation probabilities in a later analysis came from a VDJ recombination model fitted to out-of-frame rearrangements, and those results were checked against IGoR. In a later analysis, hypergeometric tests were used to score TCR-TCR, TCR-HLA and TCR-CMV co-occurrence, with a repertoire-size bias correction applied to TCR pairs. False discovery rates were estimated in a later analysis by permuting HLA or CMV assignments 20 times. In a later analysis, co-occurring TCRs were grouped using DBSCAN, and TCRdist sequence similarity was added for clustering within HLA-allele-positive subsets. Repertoires with fewer than 30,000 or more than 120,000 public chains were left out of co-occurrence clustering, as were a handful of repertoires with anomalous nucleotide sharing. Imported from immuneACCESS, the table was reduced by TCRdb to in-frame sequences with V and J called. These copies leave out some clones; in studies compared against another copy, an unresolved V gene accounts for under half, and the cause of the remainder is not known. V and J calls and clone size are those listed in that table; D and trimming were worked out from the DNA. This sample has around 190,000 clones in its table, and approximately 77% of those were observed once. Jointly, the top ten make up around 3.5% of the sample.

This sequence originates from a man aged 40-55 years in good health and CMV-seropositive. The chain was built from TRBV16 and TRBJ1-1, and TRBD1 may be the D gene, going by 5 matching bases. Sequenced material: PBMCs. At the DNA level, the sequence is TGTGCCAGCAGCCAATCCAGGACACCAAGGAGTACTGAAGCTTTCTTT. Its protein reads: CASSQSRTPRSTEAFF. The CDR3, completed at both ends by the reference TRBV16 and TRBJ1-1 genes, gives the full variable domain GEEVAQTPKHLVRGEGQKAKLYCAPIKGHSYVFWYQQVLKNEFKFLISFQNENVFDETGMPKERFSAKCLPNSPCSLEIQATKLEDSAVYFCASSQSRTPRSTEAFFGQGTRLTVV.